This T cell receptor beta chain was obtained from a study of blood T cell repertoires in COVID-19. Whole-study context: The United States, Italy and Spain supplied acute and convalescent COVID-19 samples. Sample material is recorded as cDNA or gDNA derived from T cells, B-cell-depleted T cells, or PBMCs.

How the authors handled the data: Quantification of nucleated cells was approximated via reference gene primer amplification. Profiled with immunoSEQ multiplex PCR; TCRdb holds only in-frame clones, not every one. V and J calls and clone size are as listed in that table; D and trimming were resolved from the DNA. The sample has more than 300,000 clones; approximately 84% are singletons. In assigning cohorts, the study relied on participant-reported clinical history. This sequence originates from a man aged 25 to 40 who had recovered from COVID-19. Specimen: PBMCs or T cells enriched from blood (not recorded which).

The chain's CDR3 is CSVFCRDTNYGYTF. In DNA form, the CDR3 reads TGCAGCGTTTTCTGCCGGGACACTAACTATGGCTACACCTTC. The J gene is TRBJ1-2, the V gene TRBV29-1; TRBD1 is a possible D gene (6 bases). There are 14 residues in the CDR3. V dropped 5 bases and J dropped 0 bases, with 13 bases sitting between them. Germline assignment: CDR1 SQVTM and CDR2 ANQGSEA.